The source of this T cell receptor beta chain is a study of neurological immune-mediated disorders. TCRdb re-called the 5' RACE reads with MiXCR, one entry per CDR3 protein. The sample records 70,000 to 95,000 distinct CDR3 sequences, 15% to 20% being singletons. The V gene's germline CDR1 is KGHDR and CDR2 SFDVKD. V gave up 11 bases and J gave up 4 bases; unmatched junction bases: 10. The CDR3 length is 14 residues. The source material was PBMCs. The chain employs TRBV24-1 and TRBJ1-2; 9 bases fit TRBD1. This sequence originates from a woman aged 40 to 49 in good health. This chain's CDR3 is CAIPVTGGIYGYTF. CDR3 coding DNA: TGTGCCATACCAGTGACAGGGGGTATCTATGGCTACACCTTC.